The 4 T cell receptor beta chains presented below share a single source sample, sequenced in a study of blood T cell repertoires in COVID-19 (dated by TCRdb to 2019 to 2021). The protocol used for the library was the immunoSEQ multiplex PCR assay. Sourced from immuneACCESS, this table was stored by TCRdb with only in-frame sequences that have V and J called. A share of the clones is absent; for the studies checked, an unresolved V gene accounts for under half, and the remainder has no known explanation. Here the sample has about 45,000 clones; about 85% occur a single time. Roughly 30% of the sample is in the top ten clones. What was sequenced was peripheral blood. The source is a woman aged 80 or older with acute or convalescent COVID-19.

The rearrangement links TRBV15 to TRBJ2-1; a weak D match, TRBD1 (5 bases). Germline CDR1 and CDR2: LNHNV and YYDKDF (reference sequence). This CDR3 contains 17 residues. V was shortened by 0 bases and J by 9 bases, with 21 bases between the two germline ends. CDR3 DNA sequence: TGTGCCACCAGCAGAGATCTAACCACAGGTCTTAGTGGTGAGCAGTTCTTC. Translated, it gives CATSRDLTTGLSGEQFF.

V usage is TRBV5-1 and J usage is TRBJ2-5, with 9 bases aligning to TRBD1. V shed 2 bases, J shed 1 base, and the junction held 9 bases outside the gene matches. Germline V gene lookup returns CDR1 SGHRS and CDR2 YFSETQ. The length of the CDR3 is 17 residues. CDR3 residues: CASSLFLGTGTQETQYF. For the CDR3, the DNA is TGCGCCAGCAGCTTATTCCTGGGGACAGGGACCCAAGAGACCCAGTACTTC.

The chain carries TRBV28 and TRBJ1-1; 7 bases map to TRBD1. The germline gives CDR1 MDHEN, CDR2 SYDVKM. Trimming cost V 3 bases and J 7 bases; bases outside gene matches: 5. CDR3 length equals 13 residues. The CDR3 protein is CASSFGGGSEAFF. CDR3 nucleotide sequence: TGTGCCAGCAGTTTCGGAGGGGGCAGTGAAGCTTTCTTT.

The chain is built from TRBV11-2 and TRBJ2-1, with D possibly being TRBD2 (6 bases). The V end lost 5 bases, the J end lost 0 bases, and 17 bases lay between the germline ends. Germline V gene lookup returns CDR1 SGHAT and CDR2 FQNNGV. This CDR3 region has 17 residues. The CDR3, as DNA: TGTGCCAGCAGCCCTTACGGGAGTGTAGGCTCCTACAATGAGCAGTTCTTC. Translating gives CASSPYGSVGSYNEQFF.